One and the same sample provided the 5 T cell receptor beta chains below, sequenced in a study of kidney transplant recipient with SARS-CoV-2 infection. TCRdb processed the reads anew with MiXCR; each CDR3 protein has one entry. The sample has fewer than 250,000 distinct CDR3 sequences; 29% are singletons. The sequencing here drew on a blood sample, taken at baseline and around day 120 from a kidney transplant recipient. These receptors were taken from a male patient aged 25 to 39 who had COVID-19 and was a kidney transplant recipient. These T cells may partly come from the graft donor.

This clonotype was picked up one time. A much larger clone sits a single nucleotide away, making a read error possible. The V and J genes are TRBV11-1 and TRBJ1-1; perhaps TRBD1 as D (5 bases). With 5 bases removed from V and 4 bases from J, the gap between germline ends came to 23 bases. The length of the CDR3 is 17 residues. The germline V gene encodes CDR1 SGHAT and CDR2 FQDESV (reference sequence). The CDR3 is CASSPRTTGTMATEAFF. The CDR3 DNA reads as TGTGCCAGCAGCCCTCGGACCACGGGGACGATGGCCACTGAAGCTTTCTTT. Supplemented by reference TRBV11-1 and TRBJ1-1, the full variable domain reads EAEVAQSPRYKITEKSQAVAFWCDPISGHATLYWYRQILGQGPELLVQFQDESVVDDSQLPKDRFSAERLKGVDSTLKIQPAELGDSAMYLCASSPRTTGTMATEAFFGQGTRLTVV.

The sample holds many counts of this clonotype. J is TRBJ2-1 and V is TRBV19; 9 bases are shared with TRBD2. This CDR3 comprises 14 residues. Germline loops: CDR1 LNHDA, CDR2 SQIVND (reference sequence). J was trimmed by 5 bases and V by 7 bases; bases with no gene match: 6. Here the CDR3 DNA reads TGTGCCAGTACTTGGACTAGCGAAAACAATGAGCAGTTCTTC. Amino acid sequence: CASTWTSENNEQFF.

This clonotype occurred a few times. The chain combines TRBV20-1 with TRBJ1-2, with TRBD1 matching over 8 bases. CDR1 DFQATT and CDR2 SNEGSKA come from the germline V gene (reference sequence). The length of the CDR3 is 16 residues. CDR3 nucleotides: TGCATTACCCAGGGACAGGCGAGTCCATCTAACTATGGCTACACCTTC. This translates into CITQGQASPSNYGYTF.

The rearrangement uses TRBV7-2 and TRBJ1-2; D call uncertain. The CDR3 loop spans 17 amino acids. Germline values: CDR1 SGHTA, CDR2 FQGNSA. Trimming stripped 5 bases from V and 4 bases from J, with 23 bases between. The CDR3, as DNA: TGTGCCAGCAGCGCACGAGTCAGAGACGGAAAGACCTATGGCTACACCTTC. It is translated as CASSARVRDGKTYGYTF.

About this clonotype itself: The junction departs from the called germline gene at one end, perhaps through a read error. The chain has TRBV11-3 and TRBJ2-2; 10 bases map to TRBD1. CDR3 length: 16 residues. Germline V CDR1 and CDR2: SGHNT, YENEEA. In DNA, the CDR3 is TGTGCCAGCAGCCTGACAGGGGGCACCGGGGTCGGGGAGCTATTTTTT. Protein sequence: CASSLTGGTGVGELFF.